A selection of T cell receptor beta chains follows, all from one sample in a study of cytomegalovirus exposure and HLA in healthy donors. Generated by immunoSEQ multiplex PCR, the TCRdb table keeps only in-frame clones and is missing some. The table shows 140,000 to 150,000 clones, with roughly 80% occurring only once. Sample: PBMCs. The source of these receptors is a female donor in good health and CMV-seronegative. Each CDR3 is given with its conserved first and last residue. A D gene is named only where the DNA matches it firmly. Not every row has a clone size; where given, it reads once, few, many or a size class.

NA	TRBJ2-1	TRBV7-9	NA	TGTGCCAGCAGCCCCGGGACAAAGTACAATGAGCAGTTCTTC	CASSPGTKYNEQFF
NA	TRBJ2-7	TRBV7-3	NA	TGTGCCAGCAGCAATTCCGGGATCAACGAGCAGTACTTC	CASSNSGINEQYF
TRBD1	TRBJ2-3	TRBV7-8	NA	TGTGCCAGCAGCTCCGGACAGGGGGGCACAGATACGCAGTATTTT	CASSSGQGGTDTQYF
NA	TRBJ1-4	TRBV7-9	NA	TGTGCCAGCAGAGCGGGGGGCACTAATGAAAAACTGTTTTTT	CASRAGGTNEKLFF
TRBD2	TRBJ2-1	TRBV10-1	NA	TGCGCCAGCACAGGAGGACTAGCGGGTACGGGTGAGCAGTTCTTC	CASTGGLAGTGEQFF
TRBD2	TRBJ2-5	TRBV27	NA	TGTGCCAGCAGCCCTATTCCGGGACTAGCGGGAGAGACCCAGTACTTC	CASSPIPGLAGETQYF
NA	TRBJ2-3	TRBV5-1	once	TGCGCCAGCAGCTTTCAGGGATCCACAGATACGCAGTATTTT	CASSFQGSTDTQYF
TRBD2	TRBJ2-3	TRBV28	NA	TGTGCCAGCACCTACGGGGGGAAAGCAGATACGCAGTATTTT	CASTYGGKADTQYF
TRBD2	TRBJ2-3	TRBV7-6	NA	TGTGCCAGCAGCCACCAACTAGCGGGAGCGGGAGATACGCAGTATTTT	CASSHQLAGAGDTQYF
TRBD2	TRBJ2-5	TRBV28	NA	TGTGCCAGCAGTTTATCGCTAGCGGGGGCTAAGACCCAGTACTTC	CASSLSLAGAKTQYF
TRBD2	TRBJ2-7	TRBV28	NA	TGTGCCAGCGGCGAGACTAGCGGGAGGGGCCCCTACGAGCAGTACTTC	CASGETSGRGPYEQYF
NA	TRBJ2-1	TRBV5-5	NA	TGTGCCAGCAGCTTGATGGGGGAGGTATACAATGAGCAGTTCTTC	CASSLMGEVYNEQFF
NA	TRBJ1-1	TRBV19	NA	TGTGCCAGTAGAGGACAGTTGAACACTGAAGCTTTCTTT	CASRGQLNTEAFF
TRBD2	TRBJ2-2	TRBV4-3	NA	TGCGCCAGCAGCCAAGACCAAGGGACTAGCGGGGAGCTGTTTTTT	CASSQDQGTSGELFF
NA	TRBJ2-3	TRBV19	NA	TGTGCCAGTAGCACGGGACTTCTCGCAGATACGCAGTATTTT	CASSTGLLADTQYF
NA	TRBJ1-4	TRBV7-9	many	TGTGCCAGCAGCCTCGATGGGGGCGCGAATGAAAAACTGTTTTTT	CASSLDGGANEKLFF
NA	TRBJ2-3	TRBV11-2	NA	TGTGCCAGCAGCTTCGGACAGGTTTGGGGGGCAGATACGCAGTATTTT	CASSFGQVWGADTQYF
TRBD1	TRBJ2-5	TRBV28	once	TGTGCCAGCAGTTTATCCTGGACAGGGGCGGATGGGGAGACCCAGTACTTC	CASSLSWTGADGETQYF
TRBD1	TRBJ2-1	TRBV28	NA	TGTGCCAGCACCCTTGGGAGAGGACAGGGAAACAATGAGCAGTTCTTC	CASTLGRGQGNNEQFF
NA	TRBJ1-2	TRBV4-1	NA	TGCGCCAGCAGCCAAGATCCCCTCTCTATGACAGGAAGGGCCTATGGCTACACCTTC	CASSQDPLSMTGRAYGYTF
NA	TRBJ1-2	TRBV6-1	NA	TGTGCCAGCAGTGAGATCGCGGATTATGGCTACACCTTC	CASSEIADYGYTF
NA	TRBJ1-2	TRBV7-2	NA	TGTGCCAGCAGCTTCGGAGCTAACTATGGCTACACCTTC	CASSFGANYGYTF
NA	TRBJ1-3	TRBV7-3	NA	TGTGCCAGCAGCTTATACTCTGGAAACACCATATATTTT	CASSLYSGNTIYF
NA	TRBJ1-3	TRBV4-3	NA	TGCGCCAGCAGCCAAGATAGGGCAGGGCCATCGATATTT	CASSQDRAGPSIF
TRBD2	TRBJ2-1	TRBV19	NA	TGTGCCAGTAAAGCGGGAGGGAAGAGGTTCGATGAGCAGTTCTTC	CASKAGGKRFDEQFF
TRBD1	TRBJ1-5	TRBV10-3	few	TGTGCCATCAGTGATTCCCCCGGGACAGCAAATCAGCCCCAGCATTTT	CAISDSPGTANQPQHF
NA	TRBJ2-7	TRBV9	NA	TGTGCCAGCAGCTCCGGTAGCCATTCGGGCGAGCAGTACTTC	CASSSGSHSGEQYF
TRBD2	TRBJ2-5	TRBV5-6	many	TGTGCCAGCAGCGCCCACCGGGGACTAGCAGCGAGACGAGGGACCCAGTACTTC	CASSAHRGLAARRGTQYF
TRBD1	TRBJ1-1	TRBV19	NA	TGTGCCAGTAGCTGGACAGGGCAGAACACTGAAGCTTTCTTT	CASSWTGQNTEAFF